Listed below are T cell receptor beta chains from one sample, sequenced in a study of beta chain features in type 1 diabetes. Only in-frame clones appear in the TCRdb table, and some are missing; sequencing was by immunoSEQ multiplex PCR. The data contain hundreds of thousands of clones, 9.3% of them singletons. The sequenced material came from central memory CD4+ T cells from blood. The source of these receptors is a man aged 25-45 years with type 1 diabetes. The CDR3 runs from the conserved cysteine through the conserved F or W. D genes are given only for firm matches. Clone size is stated in some rows and not others, as once, few, many or a class when expanded.

j_call v_call clone_size d_call cdr3_aa cdr3_nt
TRBJ2-3 TRBV7-2 few TRBD2 CASSFSRGGGTDTQYF TGTGCCAGCAGCTTTAGCCGGGGGGGCGGGACAGATACGCAGTATTTT
TRBJ2-4 TRBV11-3 NA NA CASSPAGGNIQYF TGTGCCAGCAGCCCGGCTGGTGGTAACATTCAGTACTTC
TRBJ2-7 TRBV10-2 few NA CASSVTVVYEQYF TGCGCCAGCAGTGTTACAGTAGTCTACGAGCAGTACTTC
TRBJ2-2 TRBV29-1 few NA CSASLRGFANTGELFF TGCAGCGCTTCGTTACGGGGGTTCGCGAACACCGGGGAGCTGTTTTTT
TRBJ2-7 TRBV28 few NA CASSFPIRVSYEQYF TGTGCCAGCAGTTTTCCCATCAGGGTCTCCTACGAGCAGTACTTC
TRBJ1-6 TRBV5-6 few TRBD1 CASSAGQGLGGSPLHF TGTGCCAGCAGCGCGGGACAGGGCCTCGGAGGTTCACCCCTCCACTTT
TRBJ2-3 TRBV18 few NA CASSRRGGSNPDTQYF TGTGCCAGCTCACGCAGGGGAGGCTCCAACCCAGATACGCAGTATTTT
TRBJ1-5 TRBV28 few TRBD1 CASMFRGLQPQHF TGTGCCAGCATGTTTAGGGGGCTTCAGCCCCAGCATTTT
TRBJ1-1 TRBV7-2 few NA CASKSGNTEAFF TGTGCCAGCAAGTCCGGGAACACTGAAGCTTTCTTT
TRBJ2-7 TRBV14 NA NA CASSRNRDISYEQYF TGTGCCAGCAGCCGAAACCGGGACATATCCTACGAGCAGTACTTC
TRBJ2-1 TRBV19 few NA CASSIKWQFYTYNEQFF TGTGCCAGTAGTATAAAGTGGCAGTTTTACACCTACAATGAGCAGTTCTTC
TRBJ2-7 TRBV13 few NA CASSLRGAYEQYF TGTGCCAGCAGCTTACGAGGGGCCTACGAGCAGTACTTC
TRBJ2-3 TRBV5-8 NA NA CASSSLKGESTDTQYF TGTGCCAGCAGCTCCCTGAAGGGGGAAAGCACAGATACGCAGTATTTT
TRBJ2-4 TRBV20-1 few NA CSATVQDIQYF TGCAGTGCCACTGTACAGGACATTCAGTACTTC
TRBJ1-2 TRBV5-4 few NA CASSLAGDLYGYTF TGTGCCAGCAGCTTGGCAGGGGACCTCTATGGCTACACCTTC
TRBJ1-5 TRBV28 NA TRBD1 CASSFLGSGGVQPQHF TGTGCCAGCAGTTTTCTGGGGTCAGGGGGCGTTCAGCCCCAGCATTTT
TRBJ1-5 TRBV4-3 few NA CASSQDIVAGGNQPQHF TGCGCCAGCAGCCAAGACATAGTGGCAGGGGGCAATCAGCCCCAGCATTTT
TRBJ2-1 TRBV7-9 NA TRBD1 CASSFQGQGLNEQFF TGTGCCAGCAGCTTCCAGGGACAGGGGTTGAATGAGCAGTTCTTC
TRBJ1-2 TRBV6-5 few NA CASSSHRGAGYGYTF TGTGCCAGCAGTTCCCATCGGGGGGCCGGCTATGGCTACACCTTC
TRBJ2-5 TRBV7-9 few TRBD1 CASSLGPGQGPETQYF TGTGCCAGCAGCTTAGGCCCGGGACAGGGCCCAGAGACCCAGTACTTC
TRBJ1-2 TRBV9 few NA CASSVGGNTNYGYTF TGTGCCAGCAGCGTAGGCGGGAACACTAACTATGGCTACACCTTC
TRBJ1-2 TRBV30 few NA CAWSPQGSYGYTF TGTGCCTGGAGTCCCCAGGGGAGCTATGGCTACACCTTC
TRBJ1-5 TRBV7-2 NA TRBD1 CASSRTGAGDQPQHF TGTGCCAGCAGCCGTACAGGGGCGGGGGATCAGCCCCAGCATTTT
TRBJ2-5 TRBV7-2 few TRBD2 CASSSPATGGIQETQYF TGTGCCAGCAGCTCTCCCGCGACGGGGGGTATACAAGAGACCCAGTACTTC
TRBJ2-2 TRBV15 few NA CATSRPGSAGELFF TGTGCCACCAGCCGACCAGGGTCGGCCGGGGAGCTGTTTTTT
TRBJ2-2 TRBV14 few NA CASSRITGAGELFF TGTGCCAGCAGTCGAATTACCGGGGCCGGGGAGCTGTTTTTT
TRBJ2-3 TRBV27 many TRBD2 CASSRPEGRVGTDTQYF TGTGCCAGCAGTCGACCGGAAGGGAGGGTGGGCACAGATACGCAGTATTTT
TRBJ2-7 TRBV11-2 few NA CASSPIPLDYEQYF TGTGCCAGCAGCCCCATCCCTTTAGATTACGAGCAGTACTTC
TRBJ2-1 TRBV5-1 NA TRBD1 CASSFGTGGRNEQFF TGCGCCAGCAGCTTCGGCACAGGGGGGCGAAATGAGCAGTTCTTC